This T cell receptor beta chain is drawn from a study of PD-1 blockade in classical Hodgkin lymphoma. Trimming shortened V by 7 bases and J by 3 bases, and 18 bases separated the two germline ends. This CDR3 has 15 residues. Germline V lookup: CDR1 SGDLS, CDR2 YYNGEE. Brentuximab vedotin exposure varied among the patients, all of whom had relapsed after autologous stem cell transplantation. The repertoire was sequenced with immunoSEQ multiplex PCR; TCRdb's copy has only in-frame clones and lacks some. The sample carries just over 50,000 clones, approximately 73% recorded once. The V gene is TRBV9, the J gene TRBJ2-3, with a tentative D call TRBD1 (6 bases). The sequence was collected from a human donor with classical Hodgkin lymphoma. The specimen was peripheral blood mononuclear cells (PBMCs), collected before the second cycle of nivolumab. The CDR3 DNA reads as TGTGCCAGCGAAACCAGGGGAGTTTGGACAGATACGCAGTATTTT. The encoded protein is CASETRGVWTDTQYF.